This entry lists 31 T cell receptor beta chains sequenced from one sample in a study of blood T cell repertoires in COVID-19. TCRdb's copy holds only in-frame clones and misses some; the assay was immunoSEQ multiplex PCR. Seen here are roughly 250,000 clones, around 87% observed once, and the top ten hold 1.5% to 2%. Sequenced material: PBMCs or T cells enriched from blood (not recorded which). The receptors come from a woman aged 45 to 65 who had recovered from COVID-19.

V gene TRBV5-6 combines with J gene TRBJ2-7; the match to TRBD1 covers 7 bases. This CDR3 comprises 13 residues. The trim removed 2 bases at V and 7 bases at J, leaving 6 bases unmatched. Germline V gives CDR1 SGHDT, CDR2 YYEEEE. The CDR3 sequence is CASSLGTAKEQYF. In DNA, the CDR3 is TGTGCCAGCAGCTTAGGGACAGCCAAAGAGCAGTACTTC.

The chain has TRBV28 and TRBJ2-1; 7 bases line up with TRBD2. This CDR3 is 16 amino acids long. Germline V CDR1 and CDR2: MDHEN, SYDVKM. V dropped 5 bases and J dropped 0; count of bases not matched to a gene: 7. The CDR3 loop reads CASSKARGSSYNEQFF. In DNA form, the CDR3 reads TGTGCCAGCAGTAAAGCCCGCGGGAGCTCCTACAATGAGCAGTTCTTC.

V gene TRBV24-1 combines with J gene TRBJ2-7; 9 positions agree with TRBD1. The CDR3 has 16 residues. CDR1 is KGHDR, CDR2 SFDVKD, per germline. J lost 5 bases, V lost 3 bases, and 10 bases had no gene match. CDR3 amino acids: CATSDGGQGNNHEQYF. CDR3 sequence (DNA): TGTGCCACCAGTGATGGAGGACAGGGGAATAATCACGAGCAGTACTTC.

The rearrangement joins TRBV28 to TRBJ2-2; the D is unclear. This CDR3 contains 13 residues. Trimming shortened V by 4 bases and J by 0 bases, and 3 bases separated the two germline ends. Germline CDR1 and CDR2: MDHEN and SYDVKM. CDR3 DNA: TGTGCCAGCAGTTGGCCGAACACCGGGGAGCTGTTTTTT. Amino acids: CASSWPNTGELFF.

The chain joins TRBV5-1 to TRBJ2-6, with TRBD1 matching 8 bases. CDR3 length: 17 residues. Germline loops: CDR1 SGHRS, CDR2 YFSETQ. Trimming removed 3 bases from V and 0 bases from J; junction bases left unmatched: 5. The CDR3 sequence is CASSSGTGGSGANVLTF. CDR3 nucleotide sequence: TGCGCCAGCAGCTCCGGGACAGGAGGCTCTGGGGCCAACGTCCTGACTTTC.

The rearrangement joins TRBV7-9 to TRBJ2-7; 9 bases agree with TRBD1. V lost 5 bases and J lost 2; bases outside the gene matches: 16. Germline values: CDR1 SEHNR, CDR2 FQNEAQ (reference sequence). The CDR3 contains 18 residues. The CDR3 region has the DNA TGTGCCAGCAGCAAGGGACAGGGTCGAGGAAGTGTTGCCTACGAGCAGTACTTC. Its translation: CASSKGQGRGSVAYEQYF.

This CDR3 is CASSRGLAATYEQYF. The CDR3 DNA sequence: TGTGCCAGCAGCCGGGGACTAGCGGCTACCTACGAGCAGTACTTC. This chain connects TRBV5-4 to TRBJ2-7, with 11 nucleotides matching TRBD2. CDR3 size: 15 residues. Germline V gene sequence: CDR1 SGHNT, CDR2 YYREEE (reference sequence). V lost 4 bases, J lost 2 bases, and 5 bases stayed unmatched.

The chain links TRBV12-3 or TRBV12-4 to TRBJ2-7; 9 bases map to TRBD2. This CDR3 has 13 amino acids. After removal of 3 bases from V and 6 bases from J, the junction contained 3 bases not matched to a gene. The CDR3 DNA follows: TGTGCCAGCAGTTTTACAGCGGGAGGCGAGCAGTACTTC. Its translation: CASSFTAGGEQYF.

CDR3 sequence (DNA): TGTGCCTGGAGGGAGGGGGCTTCGATGAACACTGAAGCTTTCTTT. The encoded protein is CAWREGASMNTEAFF. The J gene is TRBJ1-1, the V gene TRBV30, with TRBD1 matching 7 bases. The CDR3 sequence is 15 residues long. Germline trimming cut 3 bases from V and 0 bases from J; bases unmatched to any gene: 7. Looked up from germline, CDR1 is GTSNPN and CDR2 is SVGIG (reference sequence).

The genes are TRBV12-3 or TRBV12-4 and TRBJ2-3; D possibly corresponds to TRBD1 (5 bases). With 9 bases removed from V and 2 bases from J, the gap between germline ends came to 9 bases. This CDR3 has 12 residues. CDR3 in DNA: TGTGCCAGGGGGCCGAACACAGATACGCAGTATTTT. It yields the protein CARGPNTDTQYF.

This clone was seen just once. The rearrangement joins TRBV18 to TRBJ1-2, with D perhaps matching TRBD1 (5 bases). Trimming took 3 bases from V and 2 from J, leaving 10 bases between them. The CDR3 loop spans 14 amino acids. Germline CDR1 reads KGHSH; CDR2 reads LQKENI. In nucleotides, the CDR3 is TGTGCCAGCTCACCGCTGACAGAGAACTATGGCTACACCTTC. It yields the protein CASSPLTENYGYTF.

The rearrangement uses TRBV19 and TRBJ1-1; no reliable D call. The CDR3 loop spans 13 amino acids. Germline values: CDR1 LNHDA, CDR2 SQIVND (reference sequence). The V and J ends lost 5 bases and 4 bases respectively, with 11 bases between them. CDR3 protein: CASSRNIGTEAFF. The CDR3 nucleotides read TGTGCCAGTAGTCGTAATATCGGCACTGAAGCTTTCTTT.

The chain employs TRBV10-3 and TRBJ2-3, with TRBD2 matching over 13 bases. The J segment lost 1 base and the V segment lost 8 bases, leaving 9 bases of the junction unmatched. The CDR3 is 17 residues long. Germline CDR1 reads ENHRY; CDR2 reads SYGVKD. CDR3 in DNA: TGTGCCATCGGATCCGGGACTAGCGGGGACGGCACAGATACGCAGTATTTT. Translation gives CAIGSGTSGDGTDTQYF.

The genes are TRBV7-2 and TRBJ1-1; 8 positions agree with TRBD1. V was pared by 4 bases and J by 7 bases, with 8 bases of the junction left unmatched. Per germline, CDR1 SGHTA and CDR2 FQGNSA. CDR3 length equals 14 residues. The CDR3 coding sequence is TGTGCCAGCAGCTCCGACAGGGGAACAATTGAAGCTTTCTTT. Protein: CASSSDRGTIEAFF.

This clone showed up just once. This chain connects TRBV5-1 to TRBJ2-2; 8 bases map to TRBD1. Germline values: CDR1 SGHRS, CDR2 YFSETQ. The junction had 5 bases not matched to a gene; V was cut back by 6 bases and J by 1 base. CDR3 length equals 15 residues. The CDR3 nucleotides read TGCGCCAGCACCTCCGGGACAGGGAACACCGGGGAGCTGTTTTTT. Protein: CASTSGTGNTGELFF. Supplemented by reference TRBV5-1 and TRBJ2-2, the full variable domain reads KAGVTQTPRYLIKTRGQQVTLSCSPISGHRSVSWYQQTPGQGLQFLFEYFSETQRNKGNFPGRFSGRQFSNSRSEMNVSTLELGDSALYLCASTSGTGNTGELFFGEGSRLTVL.

CDR3 amino acids: CASSLGNRWETQYF. The CDR3 region has the DNA TGTGCCAGCAGCTTAGGAAACAGGTGGGAGACCCAGTACTTC. This rearrangement joins TRBV7-2 to TRBJ2-5, with D tentatively TRBD1 (5 bases). This CDR3 is 14 amino acids long. V shed 1 base and J shed 5 bases, with 11 bases lying between them. Germline values: CDR1 SGHTA, CDR2 FQGNSA.

This sequence joins TRBV2 and TRBJ2-1; 8 nucleotides match TRBD2. The CDR3 is 17 residues long. Germline V gene sequence: CDR1 SNHLY, CDR2 FYNNEI. Losses at the gene ends were 10 bases for V and 5 bases for J; bases not matched to a gene: 19. The CDR3 DNA sequence: TGTGCCACCAGGAGGGAGGCCGGGACTAGAAGACACAATGAGCAGTTCTTC. Its protein is CATRREAGTRRHNEQFF.

This sequence joins TRBV19 and TRBJ1-5; no definite D call. The CDR3 extends over 16 amino acids. V lost 6 bases and J lost 0, with 15 bases in between. Germline V lookup: CDR1 LNHDA, CDR2 SQIVND (reference sequence). The CDR3: CASRRDTGNSNQPQHF. As DNA, the CDR3 is TGTGCCAGTAGACGAGATACGGGGAATAGCAATCAGCCCCAGCATTTT.

This chain uses TRBV19 with TRBJ1-2, with 8 nucleotides matching TRBD1. Germline V gives CDR1 LNHDA, CDR2 SQIVND (reference sequence). This CDR3 has 14 amino acids. The junction had 7 bases not matched to a gene; V was cut back by 6 bases and J by 4 bases. CDR3 sequence reads: CASSTTGAGYGYTF. DNA of the CDR3: TGTGCCAGTAGCACGACAGGGGCTGGCTATGGCTACACCTTC.

The chain couples TRBV28 to TRBJ1-1; D is possibly TRBD1 (6 bases). Germline V CDR1 and CDR2: MDHEN, SYDVKM. The length of the CDR3 is 15 residues. Trimming pared 7 bases from V and 2 bases from J, leaving 17 bases between. In DNA form, the CDR3 reads TGTGCCAGCACTATTAGCCTGACAGGAAACACTGAAGCTTTCTTT. Amino acids: CASTISLTGNTEAFF.

The chain joins TRBV29-1 to TRBJ2-1; tentative D call: TRBD1 (6 bases). Deletions cut 8 bases from V and 3 bases from J, with 11 bases between. This CDR3 has 12 amino acids. Germline lookup yields CDR1 SQVTM and CDR2 ANQGSEA. DNA of the CDR3: TGCAGCTGGGGGCTTCTCTACAATGAGCAGTTCTTC. Protein sequence: CSWGLLYNEQFF.

The chain has TRBV7-8 and TRBJ1-1; 7 nucleotides agree with TRBD1. The CDR3 is 13 amino acids. Germline loops: CDR1 SGHVS, CDR2 FQNEAQ. V gave up 5 bases and J gave up 5 bases; unmatched junction bases: 5. The CDR3 spells CASSLTGPTEAFF. The CDR3 DNA follows: TGTGCCAGCAGCCTGACAGGGCCAACTGAAGCTTTCTTT.

J is TRBJ1-1 and V is TRBV7-8, with 7 bases matching TRBD1. Germline V lookup: CDR1 SGHVS, CDR2 FQNEAQ. Trimming took 4 bases from V and 0 from J; bases not matched to a gene: 2. The CDR3 is 14 amino acids. The CDR3 reads CASSWGQLNTEAFF. The CDR3 nucleotides read TGTGCCAGCAGCTGGGGACAGCTGAACACTGAAGCTTTCTTT.

As regards this clone: One end of the junction fails to match germline, which may point to a read error. V usage is TRBV6-2 or TRBV6-3 and J usage is TRBJ2-2, with D perhaps TRBD1 (7 bases). The CDR3 runs to 19 residues. The germline V gene encodes CDR1 MNHEY and CDR2 SVGEGT. The CDR3 loop is CASTYNNGGTDANTGELFF. The CDR3 nucleotides read TGTGCCAGCACTTACAACAACGGAGGGACAGACGCGAACACCGGGGAGCTGTTTTTT.

This sequence joins TRBV6-1 and TRBJ1-5; TRBD1 matches at 8 bases. There are 16 residues in the CDR3. J was trimmed by 4 bases and V by 3 bases; bases with no gene match: 8. In germline, CDR1 is MNHNS, CDR2 SASEGT. CDR3 sequence reads: CASSDLWTGNNQPQHF. In DNA form, the CDR3 reads TGTGCCAGCAGTGACCTCTGGACAGGGAATAATCAGCCCCAGCATTTT.

The rearrangement joins TRBV4-2 to TRBJ1-2; maybe TRBD1 (5 bases). V was shortened by 1 base and J by 3 bases, with 9 bases between the two germline ends. CDR1 is LGHNA and CDR2 is YNFKEQ in the germline V gene. The CDR3 spans 14 residues. The CDR3 loop reads CASSQGGLDYGYTF. The DNA for the CDR3 is TGTGCCAGCAGCCAAGGGGGACTGGACTATGGCTACACCTTC.

There are a few counts of this clone. The chain uses TRBV7-6 and TRBJ2-1, with 7 bases that match TRBD2. V shed 5 bases and J 2 bases; nucleotides not matched to a gene: 9. The CDR3 is 16 amino acids. Germline CDR1 reads SGHVS; CDR2 reads FNYEAQ. In DNA form, the CDR3 reads TGTGCCAGCAGCGCCTTACTAGCGCATACCTACAATGAGCAGTTCTTC. This gives the protein CASSALLAHTYNEQFF.

V gene TRBV28 combines with J gene TRBJ1-1, with D uncertain. This CDR3 is 14 amino acids long. Per the germline V gene, CDR1 is MDHEN and CDR2 is SYDVKM. V lost 2 bases to trimming and J lost 4 bases, with 11 bases between them. The CDR3 DNA sequence: TGTGCCAGCAGTTTAGTGTCTCGTAGCACTGAAGCTTTCTTT. It specifies CASSLVSRSTEAFF.

The genes are TRBV27 and TRBJ2-1; 8 nucleotides match TRBD2. Germline CDR1 and CDR2: MNHEY and SMNVEV (reference sequence). The CDR3 runs to 18 residues. The V and J ends lost 3 bases and 2 bases, in that order; junction bases with no gene match: 12. CDR3 DNA sequence: TGTGCCAGCAGTTTGGCGGGGGGCGGAGCGGGTGCCTACAATGAGCAGTTCTTC. It codes for CASSLAGGGAGAYNEQFF.

The V gene is TRBV25-1, the J gene TRBJ1-1; D possibly corresponds to TRBD1 (6 bases). Trimming stripped 11 bases from V and 0 bases from J, with 25 bases between. The CDR3 extends over 17 amino acids. Germline values: CDR1 MGHDK, CDR2 SYGVNS. CDR3 loop: CAATQSGVDKVNTEAFF. The CDR3, as DNA: TGTGCCGCCACCCAGTCAGGGGTCGACAAGGTGAACACTGAAGCTTTCTTT.

The chain carries TRBV18 and TRBJ2-6, with D perhaps matching TRBD1 (6 bases). Looked up from germline, CDR1 is KGHSH and CDR2 is LQKENI. The CDR3 spans 15 residues. With 3 bases removed from V and 2 bases from J, the gap between germline ends came to 8 bases. This CDR3 reads CASSPGATGANVLTF. As DNA, the CDR3 is TGTGCCAGCTCACCGGGGGCAACTGGGGCCAACGTCCTGACTTTC.